The source of this T cell receptor beta chain is a study of regulatory T cells in long-lasting Graves disease. Time point here: newly diagnosed GD, antithyroid drugs for less than 3 months. Preparation of the TCR library used RNA extracted from PBMCs. The authors diagnosed Graves' disease using American Thyroid Association guidelines. According to the study, TCR beta libraries were built with iRepertoire HTBI primers and CDR3-region Arm-PCR. TCRdb reanalysed the multiplex PCR reads using MiXCR and keeps one entry per CDR3 protein. Of 620,000 or so distinct CDR3 sequences listed, 15% to 20% are singletons. This sample also appeared in a second study, on T cells in Graves' hyperthyroidism and ophthalmopathy. That report notes: Ophthalmopathy onset followed model prediction by a median about 6.9 months.

The TCR originated in a woman aged 30 to 39 with Graves disease. The sample in question was peripheral blood mononuclear cells (PBMCs), obtained at new diagnosis, from a patient treated with antithyroid drugs.

CDR3 sequence (DNA): TGCAGTGCTAGGATAATTTCTGGGACAAGGGCTGGGGCCAACGTCCTGACTTTC. It is translated as CSARIISGTRAGANVLTF. V and J are TRBV20-1 and TRBJ2-6, with D possibly being TRBD1 (6 bases). The CDR3 is made up of 18 amino acids. V was trimmed by 3 bases and J by 2 bases, leaving 20 bases between them. CDR1 and CDR2 (germline): DFQATT, SNEGSKA (reference sequence).